This T cell receptor (beta chain) is drawn from a study of quantifying T cell responses using KT2 cells. Study context: TCR alpha and beta constant-region primers primed reverse transcription of RNA.

In its sample, this clonotype was seen once. One junction end does not reproduce the germline sequence, and a read error may be involved. Each cDNA got a UMI-containing oligo ligated at its 3' end. An equimolar mix of RC1.1 and RC1.2 primed the beta chain across TRBC1 and TRBC2. TCRdb processed the UMI-ligation and nested PCR reads anew with MiXCR; each CDR3 protein has one entry. The sample contains about 32,000 distinct CDR3 sequences, 7.3% of which appear only once. KT2, a clone with a known TCR, was spiked into unfractionated PBMC. Per the germline V gene, CDR1 is LNHNV and CDR2 is YYDKDF (reference sequence). CDR3 length equals 19 residues.

Sample: PBMCs spiked with cells of the T cell clone KT2. This receptor was obtained from a human donor. The chain combines TRBV15 with TRBJ2-6; 7 bases are shared with TRBD1. In DNA form, the CDR3 reads TGTGCCGCCAGCAGAGATTTAACAGGGGTCGTGTCTGGGGCCAACGTCCTGACTTTC. The encoded protein is CAASRDLTGVVSGANVLTF.